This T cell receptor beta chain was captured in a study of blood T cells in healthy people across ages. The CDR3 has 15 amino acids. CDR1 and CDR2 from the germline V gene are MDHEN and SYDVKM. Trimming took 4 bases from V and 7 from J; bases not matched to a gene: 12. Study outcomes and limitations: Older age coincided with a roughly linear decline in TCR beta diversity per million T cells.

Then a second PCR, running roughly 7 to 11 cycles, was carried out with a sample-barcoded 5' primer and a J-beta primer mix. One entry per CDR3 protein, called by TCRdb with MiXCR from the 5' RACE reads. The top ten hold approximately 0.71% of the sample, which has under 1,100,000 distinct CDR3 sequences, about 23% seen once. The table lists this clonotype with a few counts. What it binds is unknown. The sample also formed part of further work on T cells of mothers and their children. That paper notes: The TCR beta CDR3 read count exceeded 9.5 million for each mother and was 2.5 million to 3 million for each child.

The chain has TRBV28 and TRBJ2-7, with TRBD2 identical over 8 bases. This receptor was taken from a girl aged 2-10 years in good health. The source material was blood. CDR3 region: CASSSHVGGEQEQYF. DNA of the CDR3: TGTGCCAGCAGTTCACACGTCGGGGGGGAACAGGAGCAGTACTTC.